Listed below are T cell receptor beta chains from one sample, sequenced in a study of blood T cell repertoires in COVID-19. Here immunoSEQ multiplex PCR was the method, and the copy in TCRdb shows in-frame clones only, minus some. In the table there are approximately 380,000 clones, around nine tenths of which are singletons. Input material: PBMCs or T cells enriched from blood (not recorded which). These receptors were obtained from a woman between 18 and 29 years old who had recovered from COVID-19. CDR3s include the opening cysteine and the closing phenylalanine or tryptophan.

TRBV7-3 CASSTQPGVVGYTF
TRBV7-9 CASSPSRGPNQPQHF
TRBV5-6 CASSGLAGGETQYF
TRBV5-1 CASKLGAGYSQHEQFF
TRBV4-2 CASSPELGRSTGELFF
TRBV19 CASSPQGNEKLFF
TRBV12-3/TRBV12-4 CASSLSGNYGYTF
TRBV9 CASSVIWGRDTQYF
TRBV5-1 CASSLEGTGNTIYF
TRBV6-1 CASSEVMGATTDTQYF
TRBV7-8 CASSLARVLAGELFF
TRBV4-2 CASSPTSGEYNEQFF
TRBV5-6 CASAPGGGIGYGYTF
TRBV3-1/TRBV3-2 CASSQVSPYEQYF
TRBV7-2 CASSSGTGGDYGYTF
TRBV19 CASRASDRDAGELFF
TRBV7-2 CASSLAGGTETQYF
TRBV19 CASRDRAATNEKLFF
TRBV24-1 CATRDGGGEKLFF
TRBV28 CASSPEVGVIEAFF
TRBV4-1 CASSHGRERRRNTEAFF
TRBV11-2 CASSLTGLSSYNSPLHF
TRBV7-3 CASSSSTGENTEAFF
TRBV9 CASSSGQGAYGYTF
TRBV7-9 CASSFPGQGEDGYTF
TRBV6-5 CASSYSGSATNEKLFF
TRBV6-2/TRBV6-3 CASSRQGLNTEAFF
TRBV7-6 CASSLARGYQETQYF
TRBV7-9 CASSSVGGPDTQYF
TRBV6-5 CASSTGGYGYTF
TRBV18 CASSPSRGTEAFF
TRBV6-2/TRBV6-3 CASSPSAARYNSPLHF
TRBV5-4 CASSLDLDPKGTEAFF
TRBV19 CASAPDRNQPQHF
TRBV2 CASSGGTSGGATGELFF
TRBV10-3 CVSSGLRRDGASYEQYF
TRBV12-3/TRBV12-4 CASSLVGGGAVDF
TRBV7-3 CASSLKGGDGYTF
TRBV11-2 CASSLVRDSYEQYF
TRBV9 CASSVGPWGGTSDTQYF
TRBV5-4 CASSLTDYGYTF
TRBV29-1 CSVVGLAGDNEQFF
TRBV6-2/TRBV6-3 CASSLSTGNSNQPQHF
TRBV11-1 CASSPRAGATYEQYF
TRBV6-5 CASRRDSNNYGYTF
TRBV20-1 CSASHFSGGYNSPLHF
TRBV7-3 CASSLDINQPQHF
TRBV9 CASSVGLAGGEQYF
TRBV4-1 CASSQDLDRAVLSGNTIYF
TRBV19 CASSISGTGLNQPQHF
TRBV28 CASSSGGLGKLFF
TRBV5-4 CASSLGERNEQFF
TRBV13 CASSFGQARGYTF
TRBV3-1/TRBV3-2 CASSRPGGYNEQYF